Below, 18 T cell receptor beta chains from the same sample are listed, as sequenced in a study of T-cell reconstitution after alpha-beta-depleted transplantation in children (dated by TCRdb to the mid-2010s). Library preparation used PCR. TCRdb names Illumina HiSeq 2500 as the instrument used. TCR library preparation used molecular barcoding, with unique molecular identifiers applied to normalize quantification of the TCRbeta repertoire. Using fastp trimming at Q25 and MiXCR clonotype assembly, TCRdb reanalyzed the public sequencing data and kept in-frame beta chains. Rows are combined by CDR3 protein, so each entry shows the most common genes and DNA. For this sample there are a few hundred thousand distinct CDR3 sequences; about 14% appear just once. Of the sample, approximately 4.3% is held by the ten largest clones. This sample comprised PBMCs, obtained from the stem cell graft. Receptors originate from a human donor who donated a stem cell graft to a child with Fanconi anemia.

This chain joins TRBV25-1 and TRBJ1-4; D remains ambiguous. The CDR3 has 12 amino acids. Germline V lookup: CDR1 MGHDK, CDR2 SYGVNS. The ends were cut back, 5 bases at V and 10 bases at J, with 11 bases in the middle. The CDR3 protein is CASSRGEGKLFF. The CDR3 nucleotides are TGTGCCAGCAGTCGCGGAGAGGGAAAACTGTTTTTT.

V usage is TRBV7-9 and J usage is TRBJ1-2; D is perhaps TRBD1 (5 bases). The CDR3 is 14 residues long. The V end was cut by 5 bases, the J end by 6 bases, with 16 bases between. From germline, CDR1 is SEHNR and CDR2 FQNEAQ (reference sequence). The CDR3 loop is CASSRDRPEDGYTF. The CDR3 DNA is TGTGCCAGCAGCCGGGACCGCCCCGAGGATGGCTACACCTTC.

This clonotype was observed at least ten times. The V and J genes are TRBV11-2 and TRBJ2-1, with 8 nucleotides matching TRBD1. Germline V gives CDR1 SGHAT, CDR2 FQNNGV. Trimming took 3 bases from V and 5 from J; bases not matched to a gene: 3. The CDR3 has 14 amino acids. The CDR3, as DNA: TGTGCCAGCAGCTTTCCGGGACAGGACAATGAGCAGTTCTTC. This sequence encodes CASSFPGQDNEQFF.

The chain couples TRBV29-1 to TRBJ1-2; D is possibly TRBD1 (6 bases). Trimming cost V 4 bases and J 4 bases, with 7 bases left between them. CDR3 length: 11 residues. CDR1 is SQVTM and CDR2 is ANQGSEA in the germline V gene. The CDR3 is CSVAGAYGYTF. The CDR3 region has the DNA TGCAGCGTTGCGGGGGCCTATGGCTACACCTTC.

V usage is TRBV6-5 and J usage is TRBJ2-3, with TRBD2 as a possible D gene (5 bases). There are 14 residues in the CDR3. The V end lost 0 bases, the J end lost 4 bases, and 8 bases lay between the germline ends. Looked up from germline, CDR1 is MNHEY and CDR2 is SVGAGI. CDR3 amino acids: CASSYSEGSDTQYF. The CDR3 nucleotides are TGTGCCAGCAGTTACTCTGAGGGCTCAGATACGCAGTATTTT.

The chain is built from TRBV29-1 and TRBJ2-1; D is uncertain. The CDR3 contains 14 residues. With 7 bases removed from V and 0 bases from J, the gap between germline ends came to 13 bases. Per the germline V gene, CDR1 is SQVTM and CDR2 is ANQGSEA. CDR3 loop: CSALSYTSYNEQFF. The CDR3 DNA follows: TGCAGCGCCCTTTCTTATACCTCCTACAATGAGCAGTTCTTC.

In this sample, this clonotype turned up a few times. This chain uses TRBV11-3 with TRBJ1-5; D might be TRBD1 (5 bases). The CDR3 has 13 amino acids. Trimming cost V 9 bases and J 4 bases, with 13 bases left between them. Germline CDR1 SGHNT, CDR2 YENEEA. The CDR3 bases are TGTGCCAGACCTCGGGGGAGGAATCAGCCCCAGCATTTT. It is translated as CARPRGRNQPQHF.

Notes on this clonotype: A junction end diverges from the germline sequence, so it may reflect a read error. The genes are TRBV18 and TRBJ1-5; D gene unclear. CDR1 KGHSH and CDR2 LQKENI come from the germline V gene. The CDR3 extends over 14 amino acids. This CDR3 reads CASSPRQSSQPQHF. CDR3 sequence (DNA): TGTGCCAGCTCACCGAGGCAAAGCAGTCAGCCCCAGCATTTT. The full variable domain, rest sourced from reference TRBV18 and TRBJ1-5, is NAGVMQNPRHLVRRRGQEARLRCSPMKGHSHVYWYRQLPEEGLKFMVYLQKENIIDESGMPKERFSAEFPKEGPSILRIQQVVRGDSAAYFCASSPRQSSQPQHFGDGTRLSIL.

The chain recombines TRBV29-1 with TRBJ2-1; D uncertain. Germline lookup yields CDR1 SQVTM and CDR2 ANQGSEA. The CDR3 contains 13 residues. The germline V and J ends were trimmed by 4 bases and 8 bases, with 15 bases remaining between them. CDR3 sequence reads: CSVAERSTDEQFF. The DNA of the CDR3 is TGCAGCGTTGCAGAGAGAAGCACCGATGAGCAGTTCTTC.

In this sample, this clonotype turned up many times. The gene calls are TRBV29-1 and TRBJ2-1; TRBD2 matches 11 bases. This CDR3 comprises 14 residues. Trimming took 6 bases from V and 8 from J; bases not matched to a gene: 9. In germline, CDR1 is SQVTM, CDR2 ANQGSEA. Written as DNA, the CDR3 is TGCAGCGTCAGAACTAGCGGGGGTTCCTATGAGCAGTTCTTC. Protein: CSVRTSGGSYEQFF.

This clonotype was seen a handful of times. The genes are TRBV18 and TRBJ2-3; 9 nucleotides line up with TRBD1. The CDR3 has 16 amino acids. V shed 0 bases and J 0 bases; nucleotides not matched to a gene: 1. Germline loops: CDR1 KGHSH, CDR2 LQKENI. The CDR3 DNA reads TGTGCCAGCTCACCACCGGGGACAGGGAGCACAGATACGCAGTATTTT. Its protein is CASSPPGTGSTDTQYF.

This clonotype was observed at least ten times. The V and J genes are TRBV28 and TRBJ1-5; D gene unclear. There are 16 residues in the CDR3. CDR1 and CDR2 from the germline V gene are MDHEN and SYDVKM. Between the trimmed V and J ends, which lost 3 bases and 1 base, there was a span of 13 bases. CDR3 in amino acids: CASSLRAEPSNQPQHF. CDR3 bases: TGTGCCAGCAGTTTGAGGGCCGAACCGAGCAATCAGCCCCAGCATTTT.

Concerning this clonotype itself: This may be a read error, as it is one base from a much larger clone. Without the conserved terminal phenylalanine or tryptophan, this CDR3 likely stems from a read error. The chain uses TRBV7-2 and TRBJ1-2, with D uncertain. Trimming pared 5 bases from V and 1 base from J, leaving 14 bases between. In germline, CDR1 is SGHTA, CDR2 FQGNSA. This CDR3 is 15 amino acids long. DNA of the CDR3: TGTGCCAGCAGCCCAGGTAGAGGGCTTAACTATGGCTACACCTCC. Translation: CASSPGRGLNYGYTS.

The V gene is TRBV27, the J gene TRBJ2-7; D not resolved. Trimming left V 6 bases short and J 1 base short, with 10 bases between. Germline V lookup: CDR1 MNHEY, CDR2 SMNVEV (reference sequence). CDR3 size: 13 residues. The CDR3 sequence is CASRRLGSYEQYV. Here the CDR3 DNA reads TGTGCCAGCAGGCGCCTCGGATCCTACGAGCAGTACGTC.

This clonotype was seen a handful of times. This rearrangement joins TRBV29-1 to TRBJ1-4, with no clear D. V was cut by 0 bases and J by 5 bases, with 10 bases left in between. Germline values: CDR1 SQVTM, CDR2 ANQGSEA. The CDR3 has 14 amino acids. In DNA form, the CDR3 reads TGCAGCGTTGAAGAAGGCGTTCTGAATGAAAAACTGTTTTTT. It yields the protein CSVEEGVLNEKLFF.

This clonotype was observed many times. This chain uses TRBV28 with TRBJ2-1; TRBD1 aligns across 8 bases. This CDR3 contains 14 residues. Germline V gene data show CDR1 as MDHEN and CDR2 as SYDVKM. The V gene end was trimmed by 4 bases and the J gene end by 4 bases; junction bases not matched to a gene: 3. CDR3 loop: CASSYRGSYNEQFF. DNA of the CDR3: TGTGCCAGCAGTTACAGGGGGTCGTACAATGAGCAGTTCTTC.

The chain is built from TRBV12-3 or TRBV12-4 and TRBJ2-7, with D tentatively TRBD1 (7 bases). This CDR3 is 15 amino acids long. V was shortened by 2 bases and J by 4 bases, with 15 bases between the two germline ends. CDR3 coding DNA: TGTGCCAGCAGTTTAAAGGAGGGGGCCTATTACGAGCAGTACGTC. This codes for CASSLKEGAYYEQYV.

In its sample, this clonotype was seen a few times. The CDR3 region is CASREQGWSYEQYF. As DNA, the CDR3 is TGTGCCAGCAGAGAGCAGGGATGGAGCTACGAGCAGTACTTC. V gene TRBV2 combines with J gene TRBJ2-7; the D gene is possibly TRBD1 (5 bases). V dropped 6 bases and J dropped 3 bases, with 15 bases sitting between them. CDR3 length: 14 residues. Germline loops: CDR1 SNHLY, CDR2 FYNNEI.